This T cell receptor (beta chain) was recorded in a study of PD-L1 blockade in urothelial cancer. Study-wide context: Men with urothelial cancer arising in the bladder made up about nine tenths of the roughly 29 patients. Each participant's history included 0 to 3 prior chemotherapy regimens. Per blood sample, T cells had a median of roughly 150,000.

As for time point: pretreatment peripheral blood. The V segment lost 6 bases and the J segment 0 bases; nucleotides outside the gene matches: 8. Germline V gives CDR1 MRHNA, CDR2 SNTAGT. The CDR3 contains 15 residues. The protocol was immunoSEQ multiplex PCR, while the TCRdb copy is restricted to in-frame clones and leaves out a portion. The table has some 40,000 clones, approximately 90% seen once. The clonotype originates from a donor at least 40 years old with urothelial cancer. The sequencing used PBMCs, collected around atezolizumab (anti-PD-L1) treatment. This chain joins TRBV6-4 and TRBJ2-7; 7 bases line up with TRBD2. The DNA for the CDR3 is TGTGCCAGCAGCAAAGAGGGCGGGAGCTCCTACGAGCAGTACTTC. This sequence encodes CASSKEGGSSYEQYF.